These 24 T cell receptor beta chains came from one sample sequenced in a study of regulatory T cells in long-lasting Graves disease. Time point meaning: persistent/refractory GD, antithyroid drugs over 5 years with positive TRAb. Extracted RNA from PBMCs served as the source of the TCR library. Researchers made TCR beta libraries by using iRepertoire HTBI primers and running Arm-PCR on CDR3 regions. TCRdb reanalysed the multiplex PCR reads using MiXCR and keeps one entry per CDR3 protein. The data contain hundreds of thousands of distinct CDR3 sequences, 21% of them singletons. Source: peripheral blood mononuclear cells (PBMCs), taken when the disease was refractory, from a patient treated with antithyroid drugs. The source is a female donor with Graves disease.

The CDR3 DNA sequence: TGCAGTGCTAGAGTTTACAATGAGCAGTTCTTC. It specifies CSARVYNEQFF. The gene calls are TRBV20-1 and TRBJ2-1; D gene uncertain. The CDR3 covers 11 residues. The ends were cut back, 1 base at V and 4 bases at J, with 2 bases in the middle. The germline gives CDR1 DFQATT, CDR2 SNEGSKA (reference sequence).

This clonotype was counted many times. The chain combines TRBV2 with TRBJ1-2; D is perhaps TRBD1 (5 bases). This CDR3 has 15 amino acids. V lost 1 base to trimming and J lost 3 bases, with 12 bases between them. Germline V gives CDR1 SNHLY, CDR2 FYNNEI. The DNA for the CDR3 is TGTGCCAGCAGTGAAGAGGTTGTCAGGGACTATGGCTACACCTTC. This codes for CASSEEVVRDYGYTF.

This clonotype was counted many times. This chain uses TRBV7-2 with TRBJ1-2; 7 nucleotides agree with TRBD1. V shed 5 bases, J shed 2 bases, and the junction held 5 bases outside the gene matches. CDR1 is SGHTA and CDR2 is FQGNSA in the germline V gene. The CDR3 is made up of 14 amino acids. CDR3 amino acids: CASSTRQGNYGYTF. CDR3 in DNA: TGTGCCAGCAGCACTCGACAGGGAAACTATGGCTACACCTTC.

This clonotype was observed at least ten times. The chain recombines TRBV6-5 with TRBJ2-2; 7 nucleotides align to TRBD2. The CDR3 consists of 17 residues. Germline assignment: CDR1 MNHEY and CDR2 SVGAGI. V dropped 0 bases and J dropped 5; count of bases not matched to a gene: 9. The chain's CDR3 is CASSYSASGAKTGELFF. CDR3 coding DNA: TGTGCCAGCAGTTACTCGGCTAGCGGAGCTAAAACCGGGGAGCTGTTTTTT.

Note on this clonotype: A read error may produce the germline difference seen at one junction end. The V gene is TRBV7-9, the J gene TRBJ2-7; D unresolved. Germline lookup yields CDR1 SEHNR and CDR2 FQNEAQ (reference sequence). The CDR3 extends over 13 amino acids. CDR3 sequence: CASSLGEGIERYF. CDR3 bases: TGTGCCAGCAGCTTAGGCGAAGGGATCGAGCGGTACTTC. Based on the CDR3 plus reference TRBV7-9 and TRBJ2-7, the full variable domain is DTGVSQNPRHKITKRGQNVTFRCDPISEHNRLYWYRQTLGQGPEFLTYFQNEAQLEKSRLLSDRFSAERPKGSFSTLEIQRTEQGDSAMYLCASSLGEGIERYFGPGTRLTVT.

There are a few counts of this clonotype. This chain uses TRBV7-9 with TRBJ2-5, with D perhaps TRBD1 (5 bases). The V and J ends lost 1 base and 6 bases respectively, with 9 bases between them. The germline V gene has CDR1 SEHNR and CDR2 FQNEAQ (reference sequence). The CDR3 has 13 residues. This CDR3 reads CASSLEGSKTQYF. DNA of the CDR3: TGTGCCAGCAGCTTAGAGGGGTCGAAGACCCAGTACTTC.

The CDR3 DNA reads TGTGCCAGCAGTTACTCGAGGCAGGGGGTCTACGAGCAGTACTTC. This sequence encodes CASSYSRQGVYEQYF. This sequence joins TRBV6-2 or TRBV6-3 and TRBJ2-7; TRBD1 agrees at 7 bases. The CDR3 totals 15 residues. V shed 0 bases, J shed 3 bases, and the junction held 5 bases outside the gene matches. Germline CDR1 and CDR2: MNHEY and SVGEGT.

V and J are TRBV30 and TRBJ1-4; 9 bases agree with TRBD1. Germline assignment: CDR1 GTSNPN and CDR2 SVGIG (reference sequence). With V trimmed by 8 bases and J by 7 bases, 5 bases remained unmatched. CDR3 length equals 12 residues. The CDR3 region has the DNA TGTGCCGGCAAGACAGGGGGTGAAAAACTGTTTTTT. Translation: CAGKTGGEKLFF.

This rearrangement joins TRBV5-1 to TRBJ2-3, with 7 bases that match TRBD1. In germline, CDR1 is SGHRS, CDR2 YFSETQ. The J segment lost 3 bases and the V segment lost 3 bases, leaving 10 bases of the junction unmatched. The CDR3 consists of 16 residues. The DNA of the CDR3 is TGCGCCAGCAGCTCCTCTGACAGGGCTAAAACAGATACGCAGTATTTT. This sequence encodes CASSSSDRAKTDTQYF.

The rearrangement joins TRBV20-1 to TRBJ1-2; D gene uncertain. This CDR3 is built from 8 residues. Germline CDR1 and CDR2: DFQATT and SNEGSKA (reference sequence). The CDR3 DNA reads TGCACAGTAGGTGGCTACACCTTC. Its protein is CTVGGYTF.

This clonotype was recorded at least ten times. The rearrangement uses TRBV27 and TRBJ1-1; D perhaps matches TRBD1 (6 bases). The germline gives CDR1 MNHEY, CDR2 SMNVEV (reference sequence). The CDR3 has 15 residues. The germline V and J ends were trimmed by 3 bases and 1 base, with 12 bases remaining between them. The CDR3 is CASSFAGTKNTEAFF. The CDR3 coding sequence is TGTGCCAGCAGTTTTGCCGGGACAAAGAACACTGAAGCTTTCTTT.

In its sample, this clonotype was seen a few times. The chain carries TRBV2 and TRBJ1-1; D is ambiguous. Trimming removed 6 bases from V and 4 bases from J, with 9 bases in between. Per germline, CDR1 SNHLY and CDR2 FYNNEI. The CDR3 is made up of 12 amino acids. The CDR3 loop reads CASSPPSTEAFF. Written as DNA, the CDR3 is TGTGCCAGCAGCCCCCCCTCCACTGAAGCTTTCTTT.

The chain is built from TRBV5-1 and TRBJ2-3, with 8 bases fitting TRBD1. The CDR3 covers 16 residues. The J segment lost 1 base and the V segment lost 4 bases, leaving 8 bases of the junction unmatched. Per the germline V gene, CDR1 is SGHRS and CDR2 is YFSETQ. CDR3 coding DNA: TGCGCCAGCAGCATACGACAGGGGAGCGGCACAGATACGCAGTATTTT. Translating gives CASSIRQGSGTDTQYF.

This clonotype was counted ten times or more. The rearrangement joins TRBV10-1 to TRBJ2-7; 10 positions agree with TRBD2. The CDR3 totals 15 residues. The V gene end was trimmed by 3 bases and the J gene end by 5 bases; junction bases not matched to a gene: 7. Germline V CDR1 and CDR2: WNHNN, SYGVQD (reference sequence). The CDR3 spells CASSEQAGGPHEQYF. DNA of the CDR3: TGCGCCAGCAGTGAACAAGCGGGAGGGCCACACGAGCAGTACTTC.

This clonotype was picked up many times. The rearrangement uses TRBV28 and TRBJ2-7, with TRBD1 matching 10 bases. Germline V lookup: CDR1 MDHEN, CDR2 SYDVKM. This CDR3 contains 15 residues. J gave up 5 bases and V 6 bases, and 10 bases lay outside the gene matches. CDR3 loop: CASRRGGTGVDEQYF. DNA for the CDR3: TGTGCCAGCAGGCGAGGCGGGACAGGGGTGGACGAGCAGTACTTC.

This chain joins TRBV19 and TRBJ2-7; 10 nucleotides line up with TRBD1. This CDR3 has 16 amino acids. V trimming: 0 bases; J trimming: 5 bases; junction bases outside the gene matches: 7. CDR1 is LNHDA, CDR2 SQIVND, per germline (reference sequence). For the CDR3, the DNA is TGTGCCAGTAGTATAGAAGCCGGGACAGGGGCCCACGAGCAGTACTTC. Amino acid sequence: CASSIEAGTGAHEQYF.

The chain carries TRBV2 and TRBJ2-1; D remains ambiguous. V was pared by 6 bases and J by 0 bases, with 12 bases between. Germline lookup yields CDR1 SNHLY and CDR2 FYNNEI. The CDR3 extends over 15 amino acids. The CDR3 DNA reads TGTGCCAGCAGCCCTATTGAGGCCTCCTACAATGAGCAGTTCTTC. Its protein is CASSPIEASYNEQFF.

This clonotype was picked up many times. Written as DNA, the CDR3 is TGTGCCAGCAGCCAAGGACTAGCAAACAATGAGCAGTTCTTC. Amino acid sequence: CASSQGLANNEQFF. This chain connects TRBV3-1 to TRBJ2-1, with TRBD2 matching 7 bases. This CDR3 is built from 14 residues. Germline V gene lookup returns CDR1 LGHDT and CDR2 YNNKEL (reference sequence). Unmatched junction bases numbered 2, after V lost 1 base and J lost 5 bases.

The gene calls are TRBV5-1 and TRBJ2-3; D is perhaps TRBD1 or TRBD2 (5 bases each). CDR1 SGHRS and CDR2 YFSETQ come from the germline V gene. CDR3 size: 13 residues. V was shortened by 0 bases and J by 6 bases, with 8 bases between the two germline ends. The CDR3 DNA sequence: TGCGCCAGCAGCTTGGAAGGGGAGGATACGCAGTATTTT. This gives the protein CASSLEGEDTQYF. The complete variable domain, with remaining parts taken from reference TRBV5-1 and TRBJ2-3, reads KAGVTQTPRYLIKTRGQQVTLSCSPISGHRSVSWYQQTPGQGLQFLFEYFSETQRNKGNFPGRFSGRQFSNSRSEMNVSTLELGDSALYLCASSLEGEDTQYFGPGTRLTVL.

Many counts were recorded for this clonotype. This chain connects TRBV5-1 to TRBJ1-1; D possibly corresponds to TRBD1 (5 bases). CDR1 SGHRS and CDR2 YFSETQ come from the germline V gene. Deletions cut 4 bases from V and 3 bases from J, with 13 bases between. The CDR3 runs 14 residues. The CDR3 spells CASSQMGEDTEAFF. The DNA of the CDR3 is TGCGCCAGCAGCCAAATGGGGGAGGACACTGAAGCTTTCTTT.

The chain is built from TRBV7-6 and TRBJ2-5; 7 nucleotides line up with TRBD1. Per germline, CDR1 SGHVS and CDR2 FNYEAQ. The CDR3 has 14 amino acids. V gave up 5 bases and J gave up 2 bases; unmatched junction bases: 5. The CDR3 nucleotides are TGTGCCAGCAGCAAACAGGGGCAGCAAGAGACCCAGTACTTC. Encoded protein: CASSKQGQQETQYF.

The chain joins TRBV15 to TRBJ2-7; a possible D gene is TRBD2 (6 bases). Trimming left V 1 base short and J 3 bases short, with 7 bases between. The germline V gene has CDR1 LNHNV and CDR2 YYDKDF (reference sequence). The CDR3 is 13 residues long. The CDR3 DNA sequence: TGTGCCACCAGCAGAGCGGGAGACTACGAGCAGTACTTC. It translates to CATSRAGDYEQYF.

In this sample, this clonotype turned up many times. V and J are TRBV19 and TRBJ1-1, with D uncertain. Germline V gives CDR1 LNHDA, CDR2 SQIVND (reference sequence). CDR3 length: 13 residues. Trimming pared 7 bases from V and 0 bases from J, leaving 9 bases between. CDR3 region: CASTTQVNTEAFF. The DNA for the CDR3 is TGTGCCAGTACGACACAAGTGAACACTGAAGCTTTCTTT. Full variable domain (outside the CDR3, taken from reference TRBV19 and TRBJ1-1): DGGITQSPKYLFRKEGQNVTLSCEQNLNHDAMYWYRQDPGQGLRLIYYSQIVNDFQKGDIAEGYSVSREKKESFPLTVTSAQKNPTAFYLCASTTQVNTEAFFGQGTRLTVV.

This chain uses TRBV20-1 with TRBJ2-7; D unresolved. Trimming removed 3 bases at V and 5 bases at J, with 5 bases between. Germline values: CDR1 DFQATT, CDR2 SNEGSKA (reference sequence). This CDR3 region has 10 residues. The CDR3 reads CSASSNEQYF. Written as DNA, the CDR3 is TGCAGTGCTAGTTCCAACGAGCAGTACTTC.